This section outlines one T cell receptor (beta chain) sequence together with its context. V was pared by 3 bases and J by 5 bases, with 29 bases between. CDR3 length: 19 residues. From germline, CDR1 is SGHDT and CDR2 YYEEEE. This sample is drawn from a study of blood T cell repertoires in COVID-19. Turning to the study itself: There were acute and convalescent COVID-19 samples, and they came from the United States, Italy and Spain. From T cells, B-cell-depleted T cells, or PBMCs came the material, which was cDNA or gDNA.

Per the original methods: Estimated nucleated cell counts came from reference gene primer amplification. TCRdb keeps only in-frame clones here, not all; method: immunoSEQ multiplex PCR. V and J calls and clone size are as listed in that table; D and trimming were resolved from the DNA. The table includes about 76,000 clones, approximately 80% detected once. The chain is built from TRBV5-6 and TRBJ2-5; D is perhaps TRBD2 (6 bases). This receptor was identified in a human donor in a cohort sampled during active COVID-19. Sequencing was done on a sample of peripheral blood. The CDR3 coding sequence is TGTGCCAGCAGCTCCCCGGGGGAGCGTGGTGGAATGGGCGGGGAGACCCAGTACTTC. Protein: CASSSPGERGGMGGETQYF. The full variable domain, its missing parts supplied by reference TRBV5-6 and TRBJ2-5, is DAGVTQSPTHLIKTRGQQVTLRCSPKSGHDTVSWYQQALGQGPQFIFQYYEEEERQRGNFPDRFSGHQFPNYSSELNVNALLLGDSALYLCASSSPGERGGMGGETQYFGPGTRLLVL.